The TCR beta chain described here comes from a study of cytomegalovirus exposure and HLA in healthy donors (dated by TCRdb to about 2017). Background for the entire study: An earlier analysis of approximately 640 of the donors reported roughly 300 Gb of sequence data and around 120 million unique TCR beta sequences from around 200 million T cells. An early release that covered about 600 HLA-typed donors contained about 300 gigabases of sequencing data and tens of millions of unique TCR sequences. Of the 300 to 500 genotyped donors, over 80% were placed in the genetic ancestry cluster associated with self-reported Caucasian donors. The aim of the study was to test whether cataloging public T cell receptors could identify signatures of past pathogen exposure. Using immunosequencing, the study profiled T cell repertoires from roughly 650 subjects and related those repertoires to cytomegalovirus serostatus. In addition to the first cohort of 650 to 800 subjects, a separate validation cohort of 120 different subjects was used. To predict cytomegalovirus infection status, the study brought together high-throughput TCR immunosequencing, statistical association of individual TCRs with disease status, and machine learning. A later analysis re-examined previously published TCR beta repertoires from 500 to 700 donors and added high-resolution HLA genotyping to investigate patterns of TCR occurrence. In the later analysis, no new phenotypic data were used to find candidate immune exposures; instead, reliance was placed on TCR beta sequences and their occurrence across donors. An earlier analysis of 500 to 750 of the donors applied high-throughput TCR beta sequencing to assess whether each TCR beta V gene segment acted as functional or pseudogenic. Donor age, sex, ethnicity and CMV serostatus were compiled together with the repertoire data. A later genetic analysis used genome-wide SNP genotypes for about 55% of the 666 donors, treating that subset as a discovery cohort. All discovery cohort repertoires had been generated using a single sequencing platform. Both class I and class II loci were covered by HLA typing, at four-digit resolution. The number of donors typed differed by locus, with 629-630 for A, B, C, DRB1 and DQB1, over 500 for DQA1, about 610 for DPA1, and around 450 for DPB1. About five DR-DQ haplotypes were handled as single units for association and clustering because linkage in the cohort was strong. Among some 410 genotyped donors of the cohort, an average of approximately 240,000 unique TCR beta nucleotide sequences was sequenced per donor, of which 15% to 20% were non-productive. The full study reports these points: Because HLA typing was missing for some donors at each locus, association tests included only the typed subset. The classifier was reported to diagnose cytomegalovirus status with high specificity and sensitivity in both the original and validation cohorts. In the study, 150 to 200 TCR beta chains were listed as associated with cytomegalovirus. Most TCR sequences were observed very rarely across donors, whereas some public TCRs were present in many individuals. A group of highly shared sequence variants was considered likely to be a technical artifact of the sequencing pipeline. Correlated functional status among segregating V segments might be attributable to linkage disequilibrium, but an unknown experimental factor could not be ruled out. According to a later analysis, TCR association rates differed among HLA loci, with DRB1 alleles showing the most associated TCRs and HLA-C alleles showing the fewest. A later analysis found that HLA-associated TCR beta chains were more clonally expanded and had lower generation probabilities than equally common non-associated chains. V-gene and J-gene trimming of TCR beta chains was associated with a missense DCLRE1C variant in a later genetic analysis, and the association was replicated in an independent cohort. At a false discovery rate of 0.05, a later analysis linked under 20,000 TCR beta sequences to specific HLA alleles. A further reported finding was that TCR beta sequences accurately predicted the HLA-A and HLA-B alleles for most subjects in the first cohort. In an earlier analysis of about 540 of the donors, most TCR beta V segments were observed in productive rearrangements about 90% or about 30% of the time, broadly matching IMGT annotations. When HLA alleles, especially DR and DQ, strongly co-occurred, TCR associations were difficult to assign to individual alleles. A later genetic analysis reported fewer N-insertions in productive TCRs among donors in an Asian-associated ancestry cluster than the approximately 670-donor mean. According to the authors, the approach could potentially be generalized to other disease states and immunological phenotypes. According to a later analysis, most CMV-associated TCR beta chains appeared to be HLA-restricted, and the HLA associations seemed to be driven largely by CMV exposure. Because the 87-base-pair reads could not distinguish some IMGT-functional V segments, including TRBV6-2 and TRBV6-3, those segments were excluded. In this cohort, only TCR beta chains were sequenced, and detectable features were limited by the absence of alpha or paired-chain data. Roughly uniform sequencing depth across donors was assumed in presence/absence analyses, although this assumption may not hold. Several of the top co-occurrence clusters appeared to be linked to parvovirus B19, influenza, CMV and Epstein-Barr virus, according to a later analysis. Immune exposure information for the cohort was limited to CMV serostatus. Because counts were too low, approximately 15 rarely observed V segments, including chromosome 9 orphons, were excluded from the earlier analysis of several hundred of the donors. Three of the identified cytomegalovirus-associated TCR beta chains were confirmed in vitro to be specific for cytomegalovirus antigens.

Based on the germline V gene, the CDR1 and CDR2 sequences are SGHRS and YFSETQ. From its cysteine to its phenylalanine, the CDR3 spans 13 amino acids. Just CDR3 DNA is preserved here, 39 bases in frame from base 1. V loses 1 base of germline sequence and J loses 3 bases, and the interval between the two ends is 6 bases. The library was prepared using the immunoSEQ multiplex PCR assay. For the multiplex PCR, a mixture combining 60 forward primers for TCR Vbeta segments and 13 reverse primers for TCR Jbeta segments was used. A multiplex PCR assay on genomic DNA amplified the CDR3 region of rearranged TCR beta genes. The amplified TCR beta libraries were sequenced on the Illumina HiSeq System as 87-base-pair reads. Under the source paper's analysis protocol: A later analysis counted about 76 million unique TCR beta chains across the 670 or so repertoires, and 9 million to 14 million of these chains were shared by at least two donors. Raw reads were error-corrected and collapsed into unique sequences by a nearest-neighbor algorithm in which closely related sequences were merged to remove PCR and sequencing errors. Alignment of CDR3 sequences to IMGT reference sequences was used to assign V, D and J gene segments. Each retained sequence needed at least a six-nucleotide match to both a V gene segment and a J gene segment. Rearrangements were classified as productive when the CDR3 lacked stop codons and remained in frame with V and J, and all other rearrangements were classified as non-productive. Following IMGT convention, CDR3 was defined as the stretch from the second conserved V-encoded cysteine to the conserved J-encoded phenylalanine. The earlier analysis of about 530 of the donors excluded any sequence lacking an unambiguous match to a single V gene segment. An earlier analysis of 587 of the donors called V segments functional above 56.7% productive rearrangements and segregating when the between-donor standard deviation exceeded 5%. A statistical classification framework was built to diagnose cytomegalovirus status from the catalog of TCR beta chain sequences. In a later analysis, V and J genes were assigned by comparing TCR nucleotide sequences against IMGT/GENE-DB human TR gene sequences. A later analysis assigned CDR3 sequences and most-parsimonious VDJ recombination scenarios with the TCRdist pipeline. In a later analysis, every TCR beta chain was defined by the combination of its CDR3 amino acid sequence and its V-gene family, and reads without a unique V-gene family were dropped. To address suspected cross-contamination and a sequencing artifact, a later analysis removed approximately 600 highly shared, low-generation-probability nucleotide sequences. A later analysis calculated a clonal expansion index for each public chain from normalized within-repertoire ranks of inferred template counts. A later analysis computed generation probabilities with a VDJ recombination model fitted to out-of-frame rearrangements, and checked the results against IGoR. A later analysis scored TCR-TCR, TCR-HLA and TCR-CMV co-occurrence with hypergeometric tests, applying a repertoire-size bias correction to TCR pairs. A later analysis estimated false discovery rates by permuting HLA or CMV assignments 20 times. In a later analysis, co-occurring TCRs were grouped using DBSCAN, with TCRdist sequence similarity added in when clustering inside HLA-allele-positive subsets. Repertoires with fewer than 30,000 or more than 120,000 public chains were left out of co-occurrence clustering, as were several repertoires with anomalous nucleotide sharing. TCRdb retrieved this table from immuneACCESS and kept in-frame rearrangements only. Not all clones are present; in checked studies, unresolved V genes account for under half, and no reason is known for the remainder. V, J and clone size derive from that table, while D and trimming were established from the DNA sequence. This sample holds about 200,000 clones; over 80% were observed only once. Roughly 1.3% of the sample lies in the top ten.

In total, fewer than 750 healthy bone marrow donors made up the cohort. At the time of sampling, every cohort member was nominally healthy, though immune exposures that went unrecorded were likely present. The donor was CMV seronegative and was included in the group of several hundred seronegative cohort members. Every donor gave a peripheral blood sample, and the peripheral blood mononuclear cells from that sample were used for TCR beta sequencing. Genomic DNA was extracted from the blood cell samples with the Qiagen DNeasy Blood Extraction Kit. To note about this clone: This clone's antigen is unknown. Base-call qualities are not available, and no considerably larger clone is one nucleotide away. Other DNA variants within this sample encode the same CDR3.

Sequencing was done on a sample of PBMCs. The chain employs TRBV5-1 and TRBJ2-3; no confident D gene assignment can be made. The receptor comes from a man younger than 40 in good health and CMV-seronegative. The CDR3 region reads CASSLSGTDTQYF. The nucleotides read TGCGCCAGCAGCTTGTCAGGTACAGATACGCAGTATTTT.